What follows are 6 T cell receptor beta chains derived from one specimen sequenced in a study of blood T cell repertoires in COVID-19. The data were produced by immunoSEQ multiplex PCR, yet TCRdb's version contains in-frame clones alone and is incomplete. The data contain more than 300,000 clones, around 90% of them singletons. Sequencing was performed on peripheral blood. These receptors were obtained from a woman aged 40 to 50 with COVID-19, enrolled during active disease.

This clone appeared a few times. This chain uses TRBV15 with TRBJ1-2; D perhaps matches TRBD1 (5 bases). This CDR3 contains 14 residues. The V end lost 5 bases, the J end lost 7 bases, and 17 bases lay between the germline ends. Germline CDR1 reads LNHNV; CDR2 reads YYDKDF (reference sequence). The CDR3 is CATSPRQGPTGYTF. CDR3 nucleotide sequence: TGTGCCACCAGCCCCCGCCAGGGCCCTACTGGCTACACCTTC. Combining the CDR3 with reference TRBV15 and TRBJ1-2 gives the whole variable domain DAMVIQNPRYQVTQFGKPVTLSCSQTLNHNVMYWYQQKSSQAPKLLFHYYDKDFNNEADTPDNFQSRRPNTSFCFLDIRSPGLGDTAMYLCATSPRQGPTGYTFGSGTRLTVV.

The genes are TRBV3-1 (or the pseudogene TRBV3-2) and TRBJ2-3, with 8 bases that match TRBD2. The CDR3 has 16 residues. The V segment lost 1 base and the J segment 0 bases; nucleotides outside the gene matches: 3. CDR1 is LGHDT and CDR2 is YNNKEL in the germline V gene (reference sequence). This CDR3 reads CASSQAASGSTDTQYF. The CDR3 region has the DNA TGTGCCAGCAGCCAAGCGGCTAGCGGGAGCACAGATACGCAGTATTTT.

The chain joins TRBV28 to TRBJ2-7, with 8 bases fitting TRBD2. The trim removed 3 bases at V and 2 bases at J, leaving 3 bases unmatched. The CDR3 is made up of 14 amino acids. Germline CDR1 MDHEN, CDR2 SYDVKM. This CDR3 reads CASSLAGGAYEQYF. CDR3 coding DNA: TGTGCCAGCAGTTTGGCCGGGGGGGCCTACGAGCAGTACTTC.

The rearrangement joins TRBV7-9 to TRBJ2-1; 8 bases align to TRBD1. Germline assignment: CDR1 SEHNR and CDR2 FQNEAQ (reference sequence). Trimming at V came to 5 bases and at J to 4 bases, leaving 7 bases not matched to a gene. This CDR3 region has 15 residues. The CDR3 protein is CASSPAGTGYNEQFF. The CDR3 region has the DNA TGTGCCAGCAGCCCCGCCGGGACAGGTTACAATGAGCAGTTCTTC.

The chain is built from TRBV4-2 and TRBJ1-6; 8 nucleotides agree with TRBD1. Germline-derived CDR1 and CDR2 are LGHNA and YNFKEQ. V was pared by 1 base and J by 0 bases, with 8 bases of the junction left unmatched. This CDR3 spans 19 amino acids. Written as DNA, the CDR3 is TGTGCCAGCAGCCAAGTCGTCACAGGGGGTAGCTCCTATAATTCACCCCTCCACTTT. Protein sequence: CASSQVVTGGSSYNSPLHF.

The genes are TRBV30 and TRBJ1-5; D perhaps matches TRBD1 (6 bases). The CDR3 contains 12 residues. Germline values: CDR1 GTSNPN, CDR2 SVGIG (reference sequence). The germline V and J ends were trimmed by 3 bases and 4 bases, with 7 bases remaining between them. The CDR3 sequence: CAWSQGNQPQHF. The CDR3 DNA is TGTGCCTGGAGCCAGGGGAATCAGCCCCAGCATTTT.